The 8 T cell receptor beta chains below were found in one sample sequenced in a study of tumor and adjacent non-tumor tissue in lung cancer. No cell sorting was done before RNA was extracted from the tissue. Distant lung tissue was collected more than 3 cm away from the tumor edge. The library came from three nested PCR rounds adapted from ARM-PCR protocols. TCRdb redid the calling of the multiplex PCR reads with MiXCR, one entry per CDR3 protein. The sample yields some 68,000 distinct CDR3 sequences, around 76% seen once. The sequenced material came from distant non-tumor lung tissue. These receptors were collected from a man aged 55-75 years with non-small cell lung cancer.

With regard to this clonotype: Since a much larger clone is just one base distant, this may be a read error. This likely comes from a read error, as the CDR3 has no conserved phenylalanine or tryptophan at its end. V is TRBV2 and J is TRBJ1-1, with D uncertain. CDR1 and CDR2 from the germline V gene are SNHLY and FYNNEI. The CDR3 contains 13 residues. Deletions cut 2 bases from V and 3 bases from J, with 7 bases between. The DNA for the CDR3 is TGTGCCAGCAGTGAAATTAGAGACACTGAAGCTTTCTCT. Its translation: CASSEIRDTEAFS.

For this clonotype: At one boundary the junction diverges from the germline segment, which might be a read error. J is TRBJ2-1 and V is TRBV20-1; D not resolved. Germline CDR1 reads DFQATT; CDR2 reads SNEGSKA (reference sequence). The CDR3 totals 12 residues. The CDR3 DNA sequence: TGCAGTGCGATAAGACCCAACAATGACCAGTTCTTC. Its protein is CSAIRPNNDQFF.

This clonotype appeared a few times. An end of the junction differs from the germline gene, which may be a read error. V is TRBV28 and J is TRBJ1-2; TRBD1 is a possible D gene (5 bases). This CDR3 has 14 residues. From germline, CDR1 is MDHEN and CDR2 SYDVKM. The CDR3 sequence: CANSPLGTKNGYTF. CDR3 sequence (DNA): TGTGCTAACAGTCCACTAGGGACCAAAAACGGCTATACCTTC.

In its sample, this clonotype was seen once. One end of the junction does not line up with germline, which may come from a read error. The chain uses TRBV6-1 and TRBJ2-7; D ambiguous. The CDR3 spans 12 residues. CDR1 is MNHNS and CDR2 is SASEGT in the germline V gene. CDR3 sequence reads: CVSHGDSYEQYF. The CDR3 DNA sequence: TGTGTCAGCCATGGCGACTCCTACGAGCAGTACTTC.

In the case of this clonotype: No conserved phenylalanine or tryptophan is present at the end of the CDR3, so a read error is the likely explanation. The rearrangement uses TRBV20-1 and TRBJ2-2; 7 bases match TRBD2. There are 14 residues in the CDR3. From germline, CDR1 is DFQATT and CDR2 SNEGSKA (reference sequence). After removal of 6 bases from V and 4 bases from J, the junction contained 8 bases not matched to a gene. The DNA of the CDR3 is TGCAGTGCATATGTCCAGCGGGGCACCGGGGAGCTGTTTGTT. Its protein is CSAYVQRGTGELFV.

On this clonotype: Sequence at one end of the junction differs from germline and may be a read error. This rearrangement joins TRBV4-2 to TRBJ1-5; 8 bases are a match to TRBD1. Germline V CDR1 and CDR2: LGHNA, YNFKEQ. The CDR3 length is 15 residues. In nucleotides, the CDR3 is TGTGCCAGCAGCCAGACCGGGACAGGCAAACAACCCCGGCATTTT. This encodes CASSQTGTGKQPRHF.

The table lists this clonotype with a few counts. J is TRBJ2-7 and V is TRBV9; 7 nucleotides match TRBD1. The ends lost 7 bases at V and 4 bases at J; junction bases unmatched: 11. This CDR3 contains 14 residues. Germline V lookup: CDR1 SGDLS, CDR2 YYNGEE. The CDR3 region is CASSPEGAGYEQYF. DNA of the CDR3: TGTGCCAGCTCCCCCGAGGGGGCAGGGTACGAGCAGTACTTC. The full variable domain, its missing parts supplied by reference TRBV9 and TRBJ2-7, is DSGVTQTPKHLITATGQRVTLRCSPRSGDLSVYWYQQSLDQGLQFLIQYYNGEERAKGNILERFSAQQFPDLHSELNLSSLELGDSALYFCASSPEGAGYEQYFGPGTRLTVT.

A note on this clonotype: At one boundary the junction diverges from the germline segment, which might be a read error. CDR3 nucleotide sequence: TGTGCCAGTAGCTCCGTGCTAGCAGATAGCATAGATTCGCAGTATTTT. Its protein is CASSSVLADSIDSQYF. The V call is TRBV11-3, the J call TRBJ2-3, with D perhaps TRBD2 (5 bases). This CDR3 comprises 16 residues. Germline CDR1 reads SGHNT; CDR2 reads YENEEA.